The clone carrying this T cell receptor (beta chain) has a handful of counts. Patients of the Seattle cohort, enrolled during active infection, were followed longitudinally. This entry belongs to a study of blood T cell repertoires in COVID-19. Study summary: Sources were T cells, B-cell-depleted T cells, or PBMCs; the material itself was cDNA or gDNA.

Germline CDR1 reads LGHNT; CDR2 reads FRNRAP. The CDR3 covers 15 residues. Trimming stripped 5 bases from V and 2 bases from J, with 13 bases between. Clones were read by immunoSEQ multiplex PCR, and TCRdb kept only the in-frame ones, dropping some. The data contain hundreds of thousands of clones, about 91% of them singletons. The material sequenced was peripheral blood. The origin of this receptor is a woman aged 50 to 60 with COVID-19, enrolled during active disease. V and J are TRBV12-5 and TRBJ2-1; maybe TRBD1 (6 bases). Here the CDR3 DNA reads TGTGCTAGTGGTCCTCGGACAGTAGCCTACAATGAGCAGTTCTTC. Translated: CASGPRTVAYNEQFF. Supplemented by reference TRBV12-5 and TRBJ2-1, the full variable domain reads DARVTQTPRHKVTEMGQEVTMRCQPILGHNTVFWYRQTMMQGLELLAYFRNRAPLDDSGMPKDRFSAEMPDATLATLKIQPSEPRDSAVYFCASGPRTVAYNEQFFGPGTRLTVL.